Given below is one T cell receptor (beta chain) in context. Looked up from germline, CDR1 is GTSNPN and CDR2 is SVGIG (reference sequence). The ends were cut back, 0 bases at V and 2 bases at J, with 10 bases in the middle. CDR3 length equals 14 residues. This sample was taken from a study of blood T cell repertoires in COVID-19. Repertoires were generated with immunoSEQ multiplex PCR, while TCRdb's copy carries only in-frame clones and drops some. The table shows over 100,000 clones, with less than 90% occurring only once. The sequence derives from a man older than 75 with acute or convalescent COVID-19. Sample: peripheral blood. The chain uses TRBV30 and TRBJ1-1, with D perhaps matching TRBD1 (6 bases). In DNA, the CDR3 is TGTGCCTGGAGTGTGGGGGGGCGCAACACTGAAGCTTTCTTT. It translates to CAWSVGGRNTEAFF.